One sample yielded the 6 T cell receptor beta chains listed below, sequenced in a study of cytomegalovirus exposure and HLA in healthy donors. PCR primers comprised 60 Vbeta and 13 Jbeta primers. Generated by immunoSEQ multiplex PCR, the TCRdb table keeps only in-frame clones and is missing some. Among roughly 190,000 clones listed, more than 65% were seen once. The sequenced material came from PBMCs. Receptor source: a man between 40 and 49 years old in good health and CMV-seropositive.

V and J are TRBV6-5 and TRBJ2-5, with TRBD2 matching 10 bases. Germline V CDR1 and CDR2: MNHEY, SVGAGI. V lost 7 bases and J lost 4; bases outside the gene matches: 9. CDR3 length equals 15 residues. CDR3 nucleotide sequence: TGTGCCAGCAAACACCCCCTAGCGGGGGTAGAGACCCAGTACTTC. Translation gives CASKHPLAGVETQYF.

The chain employs TRBV6-5 and TRBJ1-3; 9 nucleotides align to TRBD1. V was pared by 9 bases and J by 2 bases, with 8 bases of the junction left unmatched. Germline V CDR1 and CDR2: MNHEY, SVGAGI. The CDR3 is 15 amino acids. The CDR3 coding sequence is TGTGCCAGTCACACCGGGACAGGGCCTGGAAACACCATATATTTT. This codes for CASHTGTGPGNTIYF.

The chain links TRBV5-1 to TRBJ2-5; D is ambiguous. The CDR3 runs to 15 residues. Germline V lookup: CDR1 SGHRS, CDR2 YFSETQ. Trimming removed 4 bases at V and 5 bases at J, with 18 bases between. CDR3 region: CASSQRFGPGETQYF. The CDR3 DNA reads as TGCGCCAGCAGCCAACGTTTTGGTCCCGGGGAGACCCAGTACTTC.

The chain is built from TRBV29-1 and TRBJ1-2; 9 nucleotides line up with TRBD1. This CDR3 is built from 14 residues. Germline CDR1 reads SQVTM; CDR2 reads ANQGSEA. V trimming: 1 base; J trimming: 4 bases; junction bases outside the gene matches: 4. CDR3 bases: TGCAGCGTTGAAGGGGACAGGGTCCTCTATGGCTACACCTTC. Protein product: CSVEGDRVLYGYTF.

The chain has TRBV25-1 and TRBJ1-2; TRBD1 matches at 9 bases. CDR1 and CDR2 from the germline V gene are MGHDK and SYGVNS. Trimming took 8 bases from V and 2 from J; bases not matched to a gene: 9. The CDR3 extends over 15 amino acids. The CDR3 DNA follows: TGTGCCAGCCAAACAACGGACAGGGGAAACTATGGCTACACCTTC. This translates into CASQTTDRGNYGYTF.

The rearrangement uses TRBV6-1 and TRBJ2-7, with TRBD1 matching 11 bases. The CDR3 runs 15 residues. In germline, CDR1 is MNHNS, CDR2 SASEGT. With V trimmed by 4 bases and J by 5 bases, 7 bases remained unmatched. As DNA, the CDR3 is TGTGCCAGCAGTGCTGCACGGACAGGGGGCCACGAGCAGTACTTC. Amino acid sequence: CASSAARTGGHEQYF.